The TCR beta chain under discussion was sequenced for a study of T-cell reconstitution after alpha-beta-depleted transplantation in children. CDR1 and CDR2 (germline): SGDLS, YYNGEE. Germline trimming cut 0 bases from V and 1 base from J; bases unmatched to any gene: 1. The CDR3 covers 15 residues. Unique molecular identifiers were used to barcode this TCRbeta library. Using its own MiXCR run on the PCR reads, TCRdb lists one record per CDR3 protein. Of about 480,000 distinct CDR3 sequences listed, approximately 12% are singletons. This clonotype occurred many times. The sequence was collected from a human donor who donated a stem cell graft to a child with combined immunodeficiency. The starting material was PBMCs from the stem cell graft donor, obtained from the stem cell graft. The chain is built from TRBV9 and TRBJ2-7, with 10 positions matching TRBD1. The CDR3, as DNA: TGTGCCAGCAGCGTAGGGGACAGGGGATCCTACGAGCAGTACTTC. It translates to CASSVGDRGSYEQYF.